Listed below are T cell receptor beta chains from one sample, sequenced in a study of technical replicates of blood from a handful of donors. Produced via immunoSEQ multiplex PCR; TCRdb's table is partial and in-frame only. This sample yields approximately 75,000 clones, of which more than 90% are seen a single time; 0.36% belongs to the top ten. Sample: T cells isolated from PBMCs. The receptors shown here come from a human donor in good health. The CDR3 runs from the conserved cysteine through the conserved F or W. D genes are given only for firm matches. Part of the rows lack a size; the others show once, few, many or a class for expanded clones.

TRBD1 | TRBJ2-7 | TRBV28 | NA | CASSPGQNYEQYF | TGTGCCAGCAGTCCGGGACAGAACTACGAGCAGTACTTC
NA | TRBJ2-7 | TRBV19 | NA | CASRPTASNYEQYF | TGTGCCAGTAGACCGACAGCATCCAACTACGAGCAGTACTTC
NA | TRBJ2-6 | TRBV6-5 | NA | CASLSGANVLTF | TGTGCCAGCCTCTCTGGGGCCAACGTCCTGACTTTC
NA | TRBJ2-1 | TRBV11-3 | NA | CASSLERSSYNEQFF | TGTGCCAGCAGCTTAGAGAGGAGCTCCTACAATGAGCAGTTCTTC
TRBD2 | TRBJ2-3 | TRBV4-1 | NA | CATSRGSFSTDTQYF | TGCGCTACCAGTCGCGGGAGCTTTAGCACAGATACGCAGTATTTT
NA | TRBJ1-5 | TRBV5-1 | NA | CASSWGGASNQPQHF | TGCGCCAGCAGCTGGGGAGGGGCTAGCAATCAGCCCCAGCATTTT
NA | TRBJ2-2 | TRBV9 | NA | CASSALGGELFF | TGTGCCAGCAGCGCACTAGGCGGGGAGCTGTTTTTT
TRBD1 | TRBJ1-1 | TRBV19 | NA | CASSIERTGENTEAFF | TGTGCCAGTAGTATAGAGAGGACAGGGGAGAACACTGAAGCTTTCTTT
TRBD1 | TRBJ1-5 | TRBV28 | NA | CASRSIRDRKDQPQHF | TGTGCCAGCAGGTCCATCCGGGACAGAAAAGATCAGCCCCAGCATTTT
TRBD1 | TRBJ1-1 | TRBV27 | NA | CASSSDRGMNTEAFF | TGTGCCAGCAGTTCGGACAGGGGGATGAACACTGAAGCTTTCTTT
NA | TRBJ1-2 | TRBV5-1 | NA | CASSLADRGGYTF | TGCGCCAGCAGCTTGGCGGATAGGGGAGGCTACACCTTC
NA | TRBJ2-2 | TRBV7-2 | NA | CASSWGAGELFF | TGTGCCAGCAGCTGGGGCGCCGGGGAGCTGTTTTTT
TRBD1 | TRBJ2-7 | TRBV9 | NA | CASSPFLDRGSYEQYF | TGTGCCAGCAGCCCTTTTCTAGACAGGGGTTCCTACGAGCAGTACTTC
TRBD2 | TRBJ2-7 | TRBV5-1 | NA | CASSWGLAGVEEQYF | TGCGCCAGCAGCTGGGGACTAGCGGGAGTGGAAGAGCAGTACTTC
TRBD2 | TRBJ2-1 | TRBV7-6 | NA | CASSLASSGGLNEQFF | TGTGCCAGCAGCTTAGCGTCTAGCGGGGGACTCAATGAGCAGTTCTTC
NA | TRBJ2-1 | TRBV27 | NA | CASSLDGSSYNEQFF | TGTGCCAGCAGTTTAGACGGGAGCTCCTACAATGAGCAGTTCTTC
TRBD2 | TRBJ2-3 | TRBV4-2 | once | CASSQGGGGVTDTQYF | TGTGCCAGCAGCCAAGGAGGCGGGGGGGTCACAGATACGCAGTATTTT
TRBD1 | TRBJ2-1 | TRBV2 | NA | CASSEDGWTGGHEQFF | TGTGCCAGCAGTGAAGACGGATGGACAGGGGGACATGAGCAGTTCTTC
NA | TRBJ1-3 | TRBV6-6 | NA | CASSYDRRRSGNTIYF | TGTGCCAGCAGTTATGACAGGCGCCGCTCTGGAAACACCATATATTTT
TRBD2 | TRBJ2-3 | TRBV7-2 | once | CASSLAVSGRPTDTQYF | TGTGCCAGCAGCTTAGCGGTGAGCGGGAGACCCACAGATACGCAGTATTTT
NA | TRBJ1-1 | TRBV6-6 | NA | CASNRRGMNTEAFF | TGTGCCAGCAACCGGCGGGGTATGAACACTGAAGCTTTCTTT
NA | TRBJ2-7 | TRBV18 | once | CASSSRTGTYEQYF | TGTGCCAGCTCATCTCGGACTGGAACCTACGAGCAGTACTTC
TRBD1 | TRBJ2-7 | TRBV6-6 | NA | CASTSRSGGEQYF | TGTGCCAGCACCTCCAGATCAGGGGGCGAGCAGTACTTC
TRBD1 | TRBJ1-2 | TRBV4-1 | NA | CASSPSNTGGRANYGYTF | TGCGCCAGCAGCCCATCGAATACAGGGGGCCGAGCTAACTATGGCTACACCTTC
NA | TRBJ2-2 | TRBV9 | NA | CASSVPISGNTGELFF | TGTGCCAGCAGCGTACCAATTAGCGGTAACACCGGGGAGCTGTTTTTT
TRBD1 | TRBJ2-5 | TRBV4-1 | NA | CASSRWTGISLETQYF | TGCGCCAGCAGCCGATGGACAGGGATCTCCCTTGAGACCCAGTACTTC
NA | TRBJ1-2 | TRBV27 | once | CASSLTPLTANYGYTF | TGTGCCAGCAGTTTAACCCCTCTAACGGCTAACTATGGCTACACCTTC
TRBD2 | TRBJ2-1 | TRBV4-3 | NA | CASSQEWGLAGGPSYNEQFF | TGCGCCAGCAGCCAAGAATGGGGGCTAGCGGGAGGGCCCTCCTACAATGAGCAGTTCTTC
NA | TRBJ1-1 | TRBV5-5 | NA | CASRDSGVNTEAFF | TGTGCCAGCAGGGACTCTGGGGTGAACACTGAAGCTTTCTTT
TRBD1 | TRBJ2-7 | TRBV5-3 | once | CARSAAGTAPYEQYF | TGTGCCAGAAGCGCTGCCGGGACAGCTCCCTACGAGCAGTACTTC
NA | TRBJ2-1 | TRBV5-1 | NA | CASSPLVLANGNEQFF | TGCGCCAGCAGCCCATTGGTACTAGCAAACGGCAATGAGCAGTTCTTC
TRBD1 | TRBJ1-2 | TRBV14 | NA | CASSQQTGLDGYTF | TGTGCCAGCAGCCAACAGACAGGGTTGGACGGCTACACCTTC
NA | TRBJ2-7 | TRBV6-1 | NA | CASSEGRLYEQYF | TGTGCCAGCAGTGAAGGCAGGCTGTACGAGCAGTACTTC
TRBD2 | TRBJ2-1 | TRBV15 | NA | CATSRGTSANYNEQFF | TGTGCCACCAGCAGAGGGACTAGCGCAAACTACAATGAGCAGTTCTTC
NA | TRBJ1-4 | TRBV15 | NA | CATRDLKREKLFF | TGTGCCACTAGGGACTTAAAGAGGGAAAAACTGTTTTTT
NA | TRBJ1-1 | TRBV2 | NA | CASSVSRNTEAFF | TGTGCCAGCAGTGTGTCTAGGAACACTGAAGCTTTCTTT